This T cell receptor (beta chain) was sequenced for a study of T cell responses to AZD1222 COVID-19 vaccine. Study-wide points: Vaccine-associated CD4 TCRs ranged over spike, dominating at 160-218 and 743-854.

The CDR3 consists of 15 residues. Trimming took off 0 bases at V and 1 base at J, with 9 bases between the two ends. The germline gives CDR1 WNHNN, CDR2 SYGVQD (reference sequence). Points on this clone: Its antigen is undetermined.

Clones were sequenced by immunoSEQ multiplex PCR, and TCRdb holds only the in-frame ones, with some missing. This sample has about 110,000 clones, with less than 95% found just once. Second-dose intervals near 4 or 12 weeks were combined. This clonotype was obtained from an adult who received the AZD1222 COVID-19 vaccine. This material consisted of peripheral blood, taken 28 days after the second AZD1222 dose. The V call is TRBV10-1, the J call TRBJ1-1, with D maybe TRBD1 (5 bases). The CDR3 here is CASSESAGSNTEAFF. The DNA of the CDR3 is TGCGCCAGCAGTGAGTCGGCAGGGTCGAACACTGAAGCTTTCTTT.